These 5 T cell receptor beta chains were sequenced from one sample in a study of CD8+ T cells in alopecia areata. Following extraction, RNA underwent reverse transcription to cDNA, which served as the sequencing template. Assay: immunoSEQ multiplex PCR; the TCRdb copy retains only in-frame clones and omits some. Of over 150,000 clones in the sample, around 60% were seen once. Noted treatment: oral pan-JAK inhibitor, 5-10 mg twice daily. The sequences come from CD4+ T cells sorted from blood, collected at week 4, from a patient treated with tofacitinib. These TCRs come from a human donor with alopecia areata.

This clone was recorded once. The sample contains more than one DNA sequence encoding this CDR3. The genes are TRBV7-2 and TRBJ2-5, with 7 positions matching TRBD1. With V trimmed by 0 bases and J by 5 bases, 0 bases remained unmatched. Germline CDR1 reads SGHTA; CDR2 reads FQGNSA. The CDR3 runs to 13 residues. CDR3 bases: TGTGCCAGCAGCTTAGCCAGGGGGGAGACCCAGTACTTC. Protein product: CASSLARGETQYF. The whole variable domain, remainder taken from reference TRBV7-2 and TRBJ2-5, is GAGVSQSPSNKVTEKGKDVELRCDPISGHTALYWYRQSLGQGLEFLIYFQGNSAPDKSGLPSDRFSAERTGGSVSTLTIQRTQQEDSAVYLCASSLARGETQYFGPGTRLLVL.

There are a few counts of this clone. The chain employs TRBV4-3 and TRBJ2-1; D is unclear. Germline lookup yields CDR1 LGHNA and CDR2 YSLEER. V dropped 1 base and J dropped 3 bases, with 7 bases sitting between them. The CDR3 is made up of 14 amino acids. CDR3 nucleotides: TGCGCCAGCAGCCAAGTCACTAACTACAATGAGCAGTTCTTC. Protein: CASSQVTNYNEQFF.

V gene TRBV5-4 combines with J gene TRBJ1-6; unclear D gene. CDR1 SGHNT and CDR2 YYREEE come from the germline V gene (reference sequence). Trimming shortened V by 3 bases and J by 7 bases, and 14 bases separated the two germline ends. The CDR3 is 15 residues long. CDR3: CASSSEPESNSPLHF. CDR3 nucleotide sequence: TGTGCCAGCAGCTCTGAACCGGAGTCGAATTCACCCCTCCACTTT.

The rearrangement links TRBV30 to TRBJ1-5, with D maybe TRBD1 (5 bases). V dropped 1 base and J dropped 2 bases, with 9 bases sitting between them. This CDR3 has 14 amino acids. The germline gives CDR1 GTSNPN, CDR2 SVGIG (reference sequence). CDR3: CAWSARRGNQPQHF. In nucleotides, the CDR3 is TGTGCCTGGAGTGCCCGCAGGGGCAATCAGCCCCAGCATTTT. Using reference TRBV30 and TRBJ1-5 for the parts outside the CDR3, the full variable domain is SQTIHQWPATLVQPVGSPLSLECTVEGTSNPNLYWYRQAAGRGLQLLFYSVGIGQISSEVPQNLSASRPQDRQFILSSKKLLLSDSGFYLCAWSARRGNQPQHFGDGTRLSIL.

This clone was seen a handful of times. The V call is TRBV5-1, the J call TRBJ2-1; the D call may be TRBD1 or TRBD2 (5 bases each). The V end was cut by 4 bases, the J end by 6 bases, with 14 bases between. This CDR3 contains 14 residues. Per germline, CDR1 SGHRS and CDR2 YFSETQ. DNA for the CDR3: TGCGCCAGCAGCATTCCCGGGACCACCAATGAGCAGTTCTTC. This codes for CASSIPGTTNEQFF.